What follows describes a single T cell receptor (beta chain). Its specificity is not known. Profiled with immunoSEQ multiplex PCR; TCRdb holds only in-frame clones, not every one. The sample has 95,000 to 150,000 clones; approximately 92% are singletons. This entry belongs to a study of T cell responses to AZD1222 COVID-19 vaccine. The CDR3 spans 16 residues. Trimming stripped 6 bases from V and 7 bases from J, with 24 bases between. Germline CDR1 reads SNHLY; CDR2 reads FYNNEI. Broader study findings: Researchers took repertoire samples only after the peak T cell response had come.

The chain uses TRBV2 and TRBJ1-1; the D gene is possibly TRBD1 (5 bases). This sequence originates from an adult in good health. Material: peripheral blood, obtained on day 0 of AZD1222 vaccination. Here the CDR3 reads CASRKGPQAGALEAFF. DNA of the CDR3: TGTGCCAGCAGGAAAGGGCCGCAGGCTGGGGCACTTGAAGCTTTCTTT.